The next 21 T cell receptor beta chains were all read from a single sample in a study of OX40 agonist ivuxolimab in advanced cancers. Generated by immunoSEQ multiplex PCR, the TCRdb table keeps only in-frame clones and is missing some. This repertoire shows around 87,000 clones, 94% found once; its top ten account for 2% to 3%. Sequences were derived from CD4+ or CD8+ T cells sorted from blood, sampled in a trial of the OX40 agonist ivuxolimab. These TCRs come from an adult with an advanced solid tumor such as melanoma, head and neck, liver or kidney cancer.

The chain employs TRBV11-2 and TRBJ2-3, with 7 nucleotides matching TRBD2. Germline loops: CDR1 SGHAT, CDR2 FQNNGV. With V trimmed by 2 bases and J by 1 base, 6 bases remained unmatched. There are 16 residues in the CDR3. DNA of the CDR3: TGTGCCAGCAGCTTAACTTGGGCGGGGGGCACAGATACGCAGTATTTT. Protein sequence: CASSLTWAGGTDTQYF.

On this clone: Other DNA sequences in the sample encode the same CDR3. The rearrangement joins TRBV29-1 to TRBJ2-2, with D unclear. Germline V lookup: CDR1 SQVTM, CDR2 ANQGSEA. V lost 6 bases and J 3 bases, leaving 8 bases between the germline ends. CDR3 length equals 12 residues. This CDR3 is CSVIGDTGELFF. In DNA form, the CDR3 reads TGCAGCGTCATAGGAGACACCGGGGAGCTGTTTTTT.

Regarding this clone: This same CDR3 is encoded by further DNA sequences in the sample. The genes are TRBV14 and TRBJ2-2; D gene ambiguous. This CDR3 is built from 15 residues. Per germline, CDR1 SGHDN and CDR2 FVKESK. V was trimmed by 4 bases and J by 2 bases, leaving 11 bases between them. The DNA of the CDR3 is TGTGCCAGCAGCCGCCGCCCCAGTAACACCGGGGAGCTGTTTTTT. Translated: CASSRRPSNTGELFF. The complete variable domain, with remaining parts taken from reference TRBV14 and TRBJ2-2, reads EAGVTQFPSHSVIEKGQTVTLRCDPISGHDNLYWYRRVMGKEIKFLLHFVKESKQDESGMPNNRFLAERTGGTYSTLKVQPAELEDSGVYFCASSRRPSNTGELFFGEGSRLTVL.

This clone was counted only a few times. The chain uses TRBV2 and TRBJ1-5; TRBD1 might be the D (5 bases). The germline CDR1 and CDR2 sequences are SNHLY and FYNNEI. Trimming pared 2 bases from V and 5 bases from J, leaving 13 bases between. This CDR3 is built from 15 residues. The CDR3 spells CASSERQWKDQPQHF. The CDR3 nucleotides read TGTGCCAGCAGTGAAAGACAGTGGAAGGATCAGCCCCAGCATTTT.

The rearrangement uses TRBV6-1 and TRBJ1-1; weak D call: TRBD1 (6 bases). With 10 bases removed from V and 4 bases from J, the gap between germline ends came to 10 bases. The CDR3 is 11 residues long. CDR1 and CDR2 (germline): MNHNS, SASEGT. CDR3 nucleotides: TGTGCCATCAAGGGGGGCACTGAAGCTTTCTTT. It codes for CAIKGGTEAFF.

This rearrangement joins TRBV27 to TRBJ2-7; D possibly corresponds to TRBD1 (6 bases). The CDR3 has 15 residues. The V gene lost 3 bases and the J gene lost 1 base, with 13 bases spanning the gap. Germline V gene data show CDR1 as MNHEY and CDR2 as SMNVEV (reference sequence). The CDR3 bases are TGTGCCAGCAGTTTCTTCGGACAGCCGTCCTACGAGCAGTACTTC. It specifies CASSFFGQPSYEQYF.

The chain has TRBV5-1 and TRBJ2-7, with 7 bases that match TRBD1. The CDR3 sequence is 14 residues long. Per germline, CDR1 SGHRS and CDR2 YFSETQ. With V trimmed by 4 bases and J by 6 bases, 10 bases remained unmatched. CDR3 in DNA: TGCGCCAGCAGCCCCGGGGACAGTTCGACCGAGCAGTACTTC. It yields the protein CASSPGDSSTEQYF.

This sequence joins TRBV19 and TRBJ2-7; D is uncertain. Germline V gene lookup returns CDR1 LNHDA and CDR2 SQIVND (reference sequence). V lost 2 bases, J lost 0 bases, and 8 bases lay in between. There are 14 residues in the CDR3. CDR3 region: CASSISSTSYEQYF. The CDR3, as DNA: TGTGCCAGTAGTATATCGTCTACCTCCTACGAGCAGTACTTC.

The V gene is TRBV13, the J gene TRBJ2-3; D unresolved. Germline assignment: CDR1 PRHDT and CDR2 FYEKMQ (reference sequence). CDR3 length: 13 residues. Trimming left V 2 bases short and J 5 bases short, with 8 bases between. The CDR3 region has the DNA TGTGCCAGCAGCTTAAATCGGAGAGATACGCAGTATTTT. Protein: CASSLNRRDTQYF.

The chain employs TRBV7-4 and TRBJ2-7; D is ambiguous. CDR1 is SGHVT and CDR2 is SQSDAQ in the germline V gene. CDR3 length: 11 residues. V was pared by 5 bases and J by 1 base, with 3 bases between. The CDR3 nucleotides are TGTGCCAGCAGCGCGTCCTACGAGCAGTACTTC. Its protein product is CASSASYEQYF.

The chain combines TRBV2 with TRBJ2-2; TRBD2 agrees at 15 bases. V was pared by 6 bases and J by 0 bases, with 5 bases of the junction left unmatched. CDR3 length: 18 amino acids. Germline lookup yields CDR1 SNHLY and CDR2 FYNNEI. CDR3 sequence (DNA): TGTGCCAGCAGATGGACTAGCGGGGGGGCCCCGAACACCGGGGAGCTGTTTTTT. Translating gives CASRWTSGGAPNTGELFF.

The gene calls are TRBV25-1 and TRBJ2-5; 8 positions match TRBD1. Germline V gene sequence: CDR1 MGHDK, CDR2 SYGVNS. The junction had 8 bases not matched to a gene; V was cut back by 5 bases and J by 0 bases. The CDR3 extends over 16 amino acids. The CDR3 bases are TGTGCCAGCAGTTTTAGGACAGGGCCGGACCAAGAGACCCAGTACTTC. Amino acids: CASSFRTGPDQETQYF.

The chain combines TRBV4-1 with TRBJ2-2; the D gene is possibly TRBD2 (6 bases). The germline CDR1 and CDR2 sequences are MGHRA and YSYEKL. The CDR3 is 14 amino acids. Trimming pared 5 bases from V and 4 bases from J, leaving 11 bases between. CDR3 in amino acids: CASSLRGGTGELFF. The CDR3 DNA reads TGCGCCAGCAGCTTGCGGGGTGGCACCGGGGAGCTGTTTTTT.

This clone occurred once. The V call is TRBV9, the J call TRBJ2-3, with D possibly being TRBD1 or TRBD2 (6 bases each). The CDR3 is made up of 14 amino acids. The germline V gene encodes CDR1 SGDLS and CDR2 YYNGEE. Trimming pared 0 bases from V and 5 bases from J, leaving 10 bases between. CDR3 sequence (DNA): TGTGCCAGCAGCGTAGCAAGGGGGGAAGATACGCAGTATTTT. Translating gives CASSVARGEDTQYF.

This clone was detected only once. The chain couples TRBV28 to TRBJ2-3, with TRBD1 matching over 8 bases. The germline gives CDR1 MDHEN, CDR2 SYDVKM. V trimming: 6 bases; J trimming: 4 bases; junction bases outside the gene matches: 6. The CDR3 has 14 residues. CDR3 residues: CASSWDRWADTQYF. DNA of the CDR3: TGTGCCAGCAGCTGGGACAGGTGGGCAGATACGCAGTATTTT.

The chain couples TRBV19 to TRBJ1-1, with D perhaps TRBD1 (5 bases). The germline V gene has CDR1 LNHDA and CDR2 SQIVND (reference sequence). The CDR3 sequence is 15 residues long. V lost 4 bases to trimming and J lost 0 bases, with 12 bases between them. DNA of the CDR3: TGTGCCAGTAGTAACTCAGGGATCATGAACACTGAAGCTTTCTTT. This encodes CASSNSGIMNTEAFF.

The V call is TRBV14, the J call TRBJ2-4, with 8 bases that match TRBD1. The ends lost 0 bases at V and 0 bases at J; junction bases unmatched: 13. This CDR3 spans 20 amino acids. CDR1 is SGHDN and CDR2 is FVKESK in the germline V gene. The CDR3 DNA sequence: TGTGCCAGCAGCCAAGACATCAGGGGGCCCTTATCCCTAGCCAAAAACATTCAGTACTTC. Translated: CASSQDIRGPLSLAKNIQYF. Full variable domain (outside the CDR3, taken from reference TRBV14 and TRBJ2-4): EAGVTQFPSHSVIEKGQTVTLRCDPISGHDNLYWYRRVMGKEIKFLLHFVKESKQDESGMPNNRFLAERTGGTYSTLKVQPAELEDSGVYFCASSQDIRGPLSLAKNIQYFGAGTRLSVL.

The rearrangement links TRBV11-2 to TRBJ2-7; 9 bases line up with TRBD1. V was clipped by 4 bases and J by 6 bases; unmatched bases: 16. Germline CDR1 is SGHAT and CDR2 is FQNNGV. The CDR3 has 17 residues. The CDR3 sequence is CASSSYRYRDRASEQYF. Here the CDR3 DNA reads TGTGCCAGCAGCTCCTATCGCTATCGGGACAGGGCCAGCGAGCAGTACTTC.

This chain joins TRBV27 and TRBJ1-4; D is unresolved. V was cut by 4 bases and J by 0 bases, with 12 bases left in between. Looked up from germline, CDR1 is MNHEY and CDR2 is SMNVEV (reference sequence). The CDR3 runs to 16 residues. The CDR3 nucleotides read TGTGCCAGCAGTTATGGGCTTACGACAACTAATGAAAAACTGTTTTTT. Translation gives CASSYGLTTTNEKLFF.

This chain links TRBV20-1 with TRBJ1-2, with TRBD1 matching over 8 bases. The trim removed 5 bases at V and 7 bases at J, leaving 3 bases unmatched. Per the germline V gene, CDR1 is DFQATT and CDR2 is SNEGSKA (reference sequence). The CDR3 extends over 11 amino acids. DNA for the CDR3: TGCAGTGCTGGACAGGGTTTTGGCTACACCTTC. Residues: CSAGQGFGYTF.

The chain recombines TRBV19 with TRBJ1-1, with 9 bases matching TRBD1. This CDR3 is 15 amino acids long. Germline-derived CDR1 and CDR2 are LNHDA and SQIVND (reference sequence). Germline trimming cut 5 bases from V and 4 bases from J; bases unmatched to any gene: 8. The CDR3 DNA reads TGTGCCAGTAGTGCGGACAGGGGCATCGTCACTGAAGCTTTCTTT. Translation: CASSADRGIVTEAFF. The complete variable domain, with remaining parts taken from reference TRBV19 and TRBJ1-1, reads DGGITQSPKYLFRKEGQNVTLSCEQNLNHDAMYWYRQDPGQGLRLIYYSQIVNDFQKGDIAEGYSVSREKKESFPLTVTSAQKNPTAFYLCASSADRGIVTEAFFGQGTRLTVV.